Listed here are 8 T cell receptor beta chains from one sample, sequenced in a study of tumor-infiltrating lymphocytes in primary liver carcinoma. Starting from around 500 ng of total RNA, TCR beta cDNA was produced with a primer in the constant region. Three rounds of nested multiplex PCR with slightly modified ARM-PCR produced TCR beta libraries. TRBV1-TRBV30 forward primers and a C-beta reverse primer were used in the first two PCR rounds, which each ran for about 11 cycles. From the multiplex PCR reads, TCRdb called clonotypes with MiXCR, one entry per CDR3 protein. The sample lists about 30,000 distinct CDR3 sequences, roughly 70% occurring once. Both RNA and DNA were isolated together from 20-30 mg of bulk tissue that had not been sorted. The sequenced sample was liver tumor tissue from sampling region 3. Subset of the sample: tumor region T3, left-lateral pole. The receptors here all came from a woman aged 25 to 45 with primary liver carcinoma and hepatitis B virus infection.

By its share, this clonotype is medium-sized (0.01 to 0.1%). This chain uses TRBV5-6 with TRBJ2-5; TRBD2 matches at 10 bases. With 4 bases clipped from V and 0 bases from J, the junction kept 6 bases outside the gene matches. The germline V gene encodes CDR1 SGHDT and CDR2 YYEEEE. The CDR3 loop spans 16 amino acids. The CDR3 protein is CASSVTSGTYQETQYF. The CDR3 DNA reads as TGTGCCAGCAGCGTAACTAGCGGGACGTACCAAGAGACCCAGTACTTC.

This clonotype was seen just once. This sequence may be a read error, since a much larger clone differs from it by one base. This chain uses TRBV28 with TRBJ2-1; 7 bases are a match to TRBD1. Germline values: CDR1 MDHEN, CDR2 SYDVKM. The CDR3 is made up of 15 amino acids. The CDR3 spells CASGLGDSSYNEQFF. As DNA, the CDR3 is TGTGCCAGCGGTTTGGGGGACAGCTCCTACAATGAGCAGTTCTTC.

The sample holds one count of this clonotype. It is likely a read error, because the conserved phenylalanine at the end of the CDR3 is missing. This sequence joins TRBV6-2 or TRBV6-3 and TRBJ1-1; D gene ambiguous. Per germline, CDR1 MNHEY and CDR2 SVGEGT. The CDR3 loop spans 13 amino acids. The CDR3 nucleotides read TGTGCCAGCAATTACCGGGTCCGAACTGAAGCTTTCCTT. Residues: CASNYRVRTEAFL.

The chain uses TRBV6-1 and TRBJ2-1, with D tentatively TRBD1 or TRBD2 (6 bases each). Trimming removed 7 bases at V and 8 bases at J, with 24 bases between. Germline assignment: CDR1 MNHNS and CDR2 SASEGT. The CDR3 loop spans 16 amino acids. The CDR3, as DNA: TGTGCCAGCACCCTCCGGGACTCCGGAGGGGGTGATGAGCAGTTCTTC. It translates to CASTLRDSGGGDEQFF.

As concerns this clonotype: The junction does not match germline at one end; this may be a read error. The chain links TRBV29-1 to TRBJ2-1; 8 nucleotides line up with TRBD2. The CDR3 extends over 16 amino acids. The germline CDR1 and CDR2 sequences are SQVTM and ANQGSEA. CDR3 nucleotide sequence: TGCAGCGTTGGCATAGCGGGAAGATTGACGGGAAATGAGCAGGTCTTC. Residues: CSVGIAGRLTGNEQVF.

This clonotype occurred many times. The V call is TRBV11-1, the J call TRBJ2-7; TRBD1 might be the D (5 bases). The CDR3 loop spans 16 amino acids. Germline V CDR1 and CDR2: SGHAT, FQDESV (reference sequence). Trimming removed 4 bases from V and 1 base from J, with 17 bases in between. Here the CDR3 DNA reads TGTGCCAGCAGCTCCCCCCGGTCCCAGGGTTCCTACGAGCAGTACTTC. As protein: CASSSPRSQGSYEQYF.

The rearrangement links TRBV9 to TRBJ1-1; D unresolved. Deletions cut 0 bases from V and 3 bases from J, with 9 bases between. From germline, CDR1 is SGDLS and CDR2 YYNGEE. The CDR3 totals 14 residues. CDR3 in DNA: TGTGCCAGCAGCGTAGCCCATTCGGACACTGAAGCTTTCTTT. Protein product: CASSVAHSDTEAFF.

This clonotype was detected many times. The chain employs TRBV28 and TRBJ1-6; a weak D match, TRBD1 (6 bases). The CDR3 loop spans 15 amino acids. The V gene lost 3 bases and the J gene lost 7 bases, with 13 bases spanning the gap. CDR1 is MDHEN, CDR2 SYDVKM, per germline. CDR3 sequence: CASSLFYRENSPLHF. CDR3 in DNA: TGTGCCAGCAGTTTGTTTTACAGGGAAAATTCACCCCTCCACTTT.